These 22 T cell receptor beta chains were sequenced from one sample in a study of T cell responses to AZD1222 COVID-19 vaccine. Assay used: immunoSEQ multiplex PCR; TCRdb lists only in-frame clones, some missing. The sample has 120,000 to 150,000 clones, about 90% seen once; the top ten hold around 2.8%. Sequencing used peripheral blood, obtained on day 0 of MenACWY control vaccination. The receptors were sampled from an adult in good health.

The CDR3, as DNA: TGTGCCAGCAGTCCCGGAGAGTATGGCTACACCTTC. It yields the protein CASSPGEYGYTF. The chain links TRBV6-5 to TRBJ1-2; D call uncertain. The ends were cut back, 5 bases at V and 5 bases at J, with 9 bases in the middle. This CDR3 contains 12 residues. The germline V gene encodes CDR1 MNHEY and CDR2 SVGAGI.

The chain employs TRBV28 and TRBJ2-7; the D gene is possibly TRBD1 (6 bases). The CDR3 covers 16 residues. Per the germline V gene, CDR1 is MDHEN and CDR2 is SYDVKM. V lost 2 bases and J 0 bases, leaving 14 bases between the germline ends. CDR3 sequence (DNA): TGTGCCAGCAGTTTAGCCGGGACAACCCGCTCCTACGAGCAGTACTTC. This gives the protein CASSLAGTTRSYEQYF.

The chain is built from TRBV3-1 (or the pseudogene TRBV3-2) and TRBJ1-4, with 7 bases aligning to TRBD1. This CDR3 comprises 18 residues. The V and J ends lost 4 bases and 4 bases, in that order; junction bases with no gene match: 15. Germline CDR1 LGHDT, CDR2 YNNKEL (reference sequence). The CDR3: CASSPTSRGARGNEKLFF. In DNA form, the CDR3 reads TGTGCCAGCAGCCCTACAAGCAGGGGGGCGCGGGGTAATGAAAAACTGTTTTTT.

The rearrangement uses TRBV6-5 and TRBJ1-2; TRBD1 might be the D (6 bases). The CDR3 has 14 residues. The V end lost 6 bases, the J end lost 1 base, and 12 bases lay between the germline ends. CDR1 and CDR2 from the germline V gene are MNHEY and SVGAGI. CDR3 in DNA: TGTGCCAGCAGAGCCGGGACACTTAACTATGGCTACACCTTC. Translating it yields CASRAGTLNYGYTF.

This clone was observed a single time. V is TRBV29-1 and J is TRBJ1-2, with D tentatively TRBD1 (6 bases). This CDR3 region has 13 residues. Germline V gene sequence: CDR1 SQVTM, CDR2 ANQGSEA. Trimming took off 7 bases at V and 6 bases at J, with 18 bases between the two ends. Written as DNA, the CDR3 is TGCAGCGCGGGGGGCAGGGAGAGGGATGGCTACACCTTC. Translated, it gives CSAGGRERDGYTF. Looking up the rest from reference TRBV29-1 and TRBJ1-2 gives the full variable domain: SAVISQKPSRDICQRGTSLTIQCQVDSQVTMMFWYRQQPGQSLTLIATANQGSEATYESGFVIDKFPISRPNLTFSTLTVSNMSPEDSSIYLCSAGGRERDGYTFGSGTRLTVV.

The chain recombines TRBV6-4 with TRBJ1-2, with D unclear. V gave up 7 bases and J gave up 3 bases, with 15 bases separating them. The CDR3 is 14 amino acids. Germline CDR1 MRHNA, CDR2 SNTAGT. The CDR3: CASTNGGPDYGYTF. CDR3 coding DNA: TGTGCCAGCACGAACGGCGGACCGGACTATGGCTACACCTTC.

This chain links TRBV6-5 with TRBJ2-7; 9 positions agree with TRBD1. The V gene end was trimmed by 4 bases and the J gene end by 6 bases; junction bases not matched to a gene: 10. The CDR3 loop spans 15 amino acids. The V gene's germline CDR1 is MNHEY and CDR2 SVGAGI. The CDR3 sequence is CASSSTGTGNREQYF. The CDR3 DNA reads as TGTGCCAGCAGTTCCACCGGGACAGGGAATCGCGAGCAGTACTTC.

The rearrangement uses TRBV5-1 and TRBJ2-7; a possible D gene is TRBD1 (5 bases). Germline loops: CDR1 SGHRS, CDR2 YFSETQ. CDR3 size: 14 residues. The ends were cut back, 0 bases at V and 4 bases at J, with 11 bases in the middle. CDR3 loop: CASSLAGSLYEQYF. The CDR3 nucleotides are TGCGCCAGCAGCTTGGCAGGGTCCTTATACGAGCAGTACTTC.

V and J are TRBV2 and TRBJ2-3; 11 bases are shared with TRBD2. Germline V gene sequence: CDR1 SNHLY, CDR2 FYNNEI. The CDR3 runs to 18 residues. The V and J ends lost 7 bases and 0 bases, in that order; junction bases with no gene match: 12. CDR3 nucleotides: TGTGCCAGCATGAATCTAGCGGGGGGCGTACTCAGCACAGATACGCAGTATTTT. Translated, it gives CASMNLAGGVLSTDTQYF.

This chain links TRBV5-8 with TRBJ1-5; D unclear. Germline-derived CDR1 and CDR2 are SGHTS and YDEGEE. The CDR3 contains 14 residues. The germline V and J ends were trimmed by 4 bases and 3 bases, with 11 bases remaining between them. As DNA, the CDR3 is TGTGCCAGCAGCATGAAATCCCTCAATCAGCCCCAGCATTTT. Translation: CASSMKSLNQPQHF.

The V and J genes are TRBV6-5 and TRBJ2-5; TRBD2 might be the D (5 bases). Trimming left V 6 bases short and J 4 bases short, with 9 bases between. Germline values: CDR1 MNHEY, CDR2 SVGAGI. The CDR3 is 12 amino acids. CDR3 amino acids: CASRPRGETQYF. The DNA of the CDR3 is TGTGCCAGCAGACCTCGGGGAGAGACCCAGTACTTC.

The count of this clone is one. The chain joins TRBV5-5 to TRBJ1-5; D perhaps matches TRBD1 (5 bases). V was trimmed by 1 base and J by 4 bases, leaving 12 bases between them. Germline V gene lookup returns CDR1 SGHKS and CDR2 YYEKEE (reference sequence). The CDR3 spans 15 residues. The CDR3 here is CASSLSGERNQPQHF. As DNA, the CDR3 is TGTGCCAGCAGCTTGTCGGGGGAGAGGAATCAGCCCCAGCATTTT.

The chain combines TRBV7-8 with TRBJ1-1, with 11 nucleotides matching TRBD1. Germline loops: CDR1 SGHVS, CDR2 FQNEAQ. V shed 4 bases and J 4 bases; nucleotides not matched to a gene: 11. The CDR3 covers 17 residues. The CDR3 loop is CASSSGQGGLGGTEAFF. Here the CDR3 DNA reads TGTGCCAGCAGCTCGGGACAGGGGGGATTAGGCGGCACTGAAGCTTTCTTT. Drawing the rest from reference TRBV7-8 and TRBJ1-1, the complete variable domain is GAGVSQSPRYKVAKRGQDVALRCDPISGHVSLFWYQQALGQGPEFLTYFQNEAQLDKSGLPSDRFFAERPEGSVSTLKIQRTQQEDSAVYLCASSSGQGGLGGTEAFFGQGTRLTVV.

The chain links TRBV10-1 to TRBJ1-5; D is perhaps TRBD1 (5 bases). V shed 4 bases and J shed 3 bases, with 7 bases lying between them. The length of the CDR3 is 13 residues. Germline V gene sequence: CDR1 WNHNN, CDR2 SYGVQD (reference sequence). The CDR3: CASSAGPNQPQHF. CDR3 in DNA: TGCGCCAGCAGTGCGGGGCCCAATCAGCCCCAGCATTTT.

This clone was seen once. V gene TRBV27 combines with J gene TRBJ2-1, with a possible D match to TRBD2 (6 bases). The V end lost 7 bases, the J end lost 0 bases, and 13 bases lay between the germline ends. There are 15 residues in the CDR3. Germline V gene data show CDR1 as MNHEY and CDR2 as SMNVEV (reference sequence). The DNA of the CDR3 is TGTGCCAGCACCCGCCCCGGGAGCTCCTACAATGAGCAGTTCTTC. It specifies CASTRPGSSYNEQFF.

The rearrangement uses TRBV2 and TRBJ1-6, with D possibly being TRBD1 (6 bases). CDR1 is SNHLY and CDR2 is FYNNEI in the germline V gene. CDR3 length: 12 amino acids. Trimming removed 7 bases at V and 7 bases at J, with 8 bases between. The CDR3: CASNTGNSPLHF. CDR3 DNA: TGTGCCAGCAATACAGGGAATTCACCCCTCCACTTT.

CDR3 in amino acids: CASSESPGGFNEQFF. CDR3 sequence (DNA): TGTGCCAGCAGTGAATCCCCTGGAGGCTTCAATGAGCAGTTCTTC. J is TRBJ2-1 and V is TRBV2; D possibly corresponds to TRBD2 (5 bases). The germline V and J ends were trimmed by 2 bases and 6 bases, with 14 bases remaining between them. CDR3 length: 15 residues. Germline values: CDR1 SNHLY, CDR2 FYNNEI.

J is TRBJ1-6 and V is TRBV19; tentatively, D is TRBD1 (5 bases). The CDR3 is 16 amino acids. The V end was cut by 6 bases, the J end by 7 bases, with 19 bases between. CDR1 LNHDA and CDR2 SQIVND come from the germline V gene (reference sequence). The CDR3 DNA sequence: TGTGCCAGTAGCTTCCGCCCCGGGACGGCCAATTCACCCCTCCACTTT. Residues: CASSFRPGTANSPLHF.

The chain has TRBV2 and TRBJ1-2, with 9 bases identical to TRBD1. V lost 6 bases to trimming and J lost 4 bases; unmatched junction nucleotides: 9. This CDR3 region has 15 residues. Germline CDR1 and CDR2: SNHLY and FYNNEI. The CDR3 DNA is TGTGCCAGCAGCCGTAATAGACAGGGGGGCTATGGCTACACCTTC. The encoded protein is CASSRNRQGGYGYTF.

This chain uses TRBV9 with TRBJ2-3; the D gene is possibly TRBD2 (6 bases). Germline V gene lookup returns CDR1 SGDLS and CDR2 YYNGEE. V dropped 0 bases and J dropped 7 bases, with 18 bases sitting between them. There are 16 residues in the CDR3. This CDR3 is CASSVGWSSGGNTQYF. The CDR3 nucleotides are TGTGCCAGCAGCGTAGGGTGGTCAAGCGGAGGGAATACGCAGTATTTT.

In DNA, the CDR3 is TGTGCCAGCAGCTTTGGATTTAAGCAGCCCCAGCATTTT. Its translation: CASSFGFKQPQHF. This chain connects TRBV5-8 to TRBJ1-5; D ambiguous. Germline V gene data show CDR1 as SGHTS and CDR2 as YDEGEE. This CDR3 has 13 residues. V was trimmed by 2 bases and J by 7 bases, leaving 10 bases between them.

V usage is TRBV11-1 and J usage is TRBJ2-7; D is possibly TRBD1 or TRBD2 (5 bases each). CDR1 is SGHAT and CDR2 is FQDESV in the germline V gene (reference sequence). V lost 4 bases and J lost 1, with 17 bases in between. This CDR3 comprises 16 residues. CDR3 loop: CASSSRVGTESYEQYF. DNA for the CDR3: TGTGCCAGCAGCTCTAGGGTGGGGACGGAATCCTACGAGCAGTACTTC.